This T cell receptor beta chain was retrieved from a study of cytomegalovirus exposure and HLA in healthy donors. This CDR3 is 15 amino acids long. Germline V CDR1 and CDR2: SGDLS, YYNGEE. Trimming at V came to 1 base and at J to 7 bases, leaving 10 bases not matched to a gene. Researchers ran the PCR with 60 Vbeta and 13 Jbeta primers. This table comes from immunoSEQ multiplex PCR, and its TCRdb copy is limited to in-frame clones, with some not included. The data show approximately 100,000 clones, 74% seen once. Input material: PBMCs. This TCR derives from a male donor in good health and CMV-seronegative. The chain joins TRBV9 to TRBJ1-2; 7 bases agree with TRBD1. The CDR3 reads CASSVQQGDRGGYTF. CDR3 in DNA: TGTGCCAGCAGCGTACAGCAGGGGGACCGGGGTGGCTACACCTTC. Supplemented by reference TRBV9 and TRBJ1-2, the full variable domain reads DSGVTQTPKHLITATGQRVTLRCSPRSGDLSVYWYQQSLDQGLQFLIQYYNGEERAKGNILERFSAQQFPDLHSELNLSSLELGDSALYFCASSVQQGDRGGYTFGSGTRLTVV.